The next 23 T cell receptor beta chains were all read from a single sample in a study of CD8 T cells in ankylosing spondylitis. MiXCR was run by TCRdb on the 5' RACE reads, yielding one entry per CDR3 protein. The sample contains around 770,000 distinct CDR3 sequences, over 15% of which appear only once. Antigens for these TCRs are unknown. Study findings and constraints: A motif in TCR beta, a set of several highly homologous variants, appeared characteristic of ankylosing spondylitis blood.

The sequencing input was blood, either unsorted or a sorted T cell fraction (not recorded which). The receptors were gathered from a male donor with ankylosing spondylitis.

This clonotype was observed a handful of times. The V gene is TRBV10-3, the J gene TRBJ2-5; 11 bases line up with TRBD2. CDR3 length equals 14 residues. Germline V lookup: CDR1 ENHRY, CDR2 SYGVKD. V lost 10 bases to trimming and J lost 5 bases; unmatched junction nucleotides: 9. CDR3 loop: CATLAGGPGETQYF. CDR3 coding DNA: TGTGCCACCTTAGCGGGGGGGCCCGGCGAGACCCAGTACTTC.

The table lists this clonotype with a few counts. The rearrangement joins TRBV29-1 to TRBJ2-5; D not certain. This CDR3 comprises 13 residues. Trimming pared 7 bases from V and 3 bases from J, leaving 15 bases between. CDR1 SQVTM and CDR2 ANQGSEA come from the germline V gene. The CDR3 region is CSAMTRGKETQYF. As DNA, the CDR3 is TGCAGCGCTATGACTCGCGGAAAAGAGACCCAGTACTTC.

The chain uses TRBV10-3 and TRBJ1-3; D may be TRBD1 (5 bases). The CDR3 sequence is 16 residues long. V lost 4 bases, J lost 0 bases, and 13 bases lay in between. Germline CDR1 is ENHRY and CDR2 is SYGVKD. The chain's CDR3 is CAISAYPDNSGNTIYF. CDR3 coding DNA: TGTGCCATCAGTGCGTACCCGGACAACTCTGGAAACACCATATATTTT.

This clonotype has only one observation. V usage is TRBV29-1 and J usage is TRBJ2-7; tentative D call: TRBD1 (5 bases). The CDR3 length is 13 residues. Germline V gives CDR1 SQVTM, CDR2 ANQGSEA. Deletions cut 4 bases from V and 2 bases from J, with 12 bases between. CDR3 coding DNA: TGCAGCGTTGTTCGGGCAGGGACCTACGAGCAGTACTTC. Protein sequence: CSVVRAGTYEQYF.

This clonotype showed up just a few times. DNA of the CDR3: TGTGCCACCAGTGATCCAACTCGGACGTCCAATGAGCAGTTCTTC. Amino acids: CATSDPTRTSNEQFF. This chain connects TRBV24-1 to TRBJ2-1; D is uncertain. CDR3 size: 15 residues. Trimming stripped 3 bases from V and 6 bases from J, with 14 bases between. CDR1 is KGHDR, CDR2 SFDVKD, per germline.

The chain has TRBV24-1 and TRBJ1-3; maybe TRBD1 (5 bases). V was pared by 5 bases and J by 0 bases, with 13 bases between. The CDR3 spans 16 residues. Germline V gene sequence: CDR1 KGHDR, CDR2 SFDVKD. The CDR3 loop reads CATSAYYRTSGNTIYF. The CDR3 nucleotides are TGTGCCACCAGTGCCTATTACAGGACCTCTGGAAACACCATATATTTT.

The chain joins TRBV20-1 to TRBJ2-3, with 16 bases matching TRBD2. With V trimmed by 0 bases and J by 5 bases, 2 bases remained unmatched. Germline CDR1 reads DFQATT; CDR2 reads SNEGSKA (reference sequence). The CDR3 has 16 residues. CDR3 bases: TGCAGTGCTAGAGATGGGACTAGCGGGAGGGGAGATACGCAGTATTTT. Its protein is CSARDGTSGRGDTQYF.

CDR3 amino acids: CSVEGPGSYEQYF. CDR3 coding DNA: TGCAGCGTTGAAGGGCCAGGATCCTACGAGCAGTACTTC. The rearrangement joins TRBV29-1 to TRBJ2-7; D is undetermined. This CDR3 is built from 13 residues. V lost 1 base and J 1 base, leaving 8 bases between the germline ends. The germline gives CDR1 SQVTM, CDR2 ANQGSEA.

This chain connects TRBV20-1 to TRBJ1-5; TRBD1 agrees at 11 bases. This CDR3 contains 14 residues. Germline V gene sequence: CDR1 DFQATT, CDR2 SNEGSKA (reference sequence). V trimming: 5 bases; J trimming: 7 bases; junction bases outside the gene matches: 7. The CDR3 DNA reads TGCAGTGCTGGGCGGGACAGGGGGAACCAGCCCCAGCATTTT. As protein: CSAGRDRGNQPQHF.

This clonotype was counted only a few times. This chain connects TRBV29-1 to TRBJ2-7; D not resolved. Germline V lookup: CDR1 SQVTM, CDR2 ANQGSEA. The CDR3 runs 11 residues. Trimming pared 4 bases from V and 5 bases from J, leaving 9 bases between. The CDR3 nucleotides read TGCAGCGTTGTGGGTTACCACGAGCAGTACTTC. This translates into CSVVGYHEQYF.

This chain connects TRBV9 to TRBJ2-1; unclear D gene. The V end was cut by 0 bases, the J end by 3 bases, with 7 bases between. The CDR3 has 14 amino acids. Germline-derived CDR1 and CDR2 are SGDLS and YYNGEE. CDR3 protein: CASSVVGNYNEQFF. The DNA of the CDR3 is TGTGCCAGCAGCGTAGTGGGCAACTACAATGAGCAGTTCTTC.

The rearrangement links TRBV4-2 to TRBJ1-2, with 7 bases lining up with TRBD1. V shed 2 bases and J 2 bases; nucleotides not matched to a gene: 5. Germline values: CDR1 LGHNA, CDR2 YNFKEQ. This CDR3 spans 15 amino acids. The CDR3 DNA is TGTGCCAGCAGCCAAAGACAGGGTTCCAACTATGGCTACACCTTC. As protein: CASSQRQGSNYGYTF.

The CDR3 loop reads CASSQGGSRVTEAFF. The DNA of the CDR3 is TGTGCCAGCAGCCAAGGGGGCAGCCGGGTCACTGAAGCTTTCTTT. The chain joins TRBV14 to TRBJ1-1, with D possibly matching TRBD1 (5 bases). V lost 1 base, J lost 4 bases, and 13 bases lay in between. From germline, CDR1 is SGHDN and CDR2 FVKESK. The CDR3 covers 15 residues.

There are many counts of this clonotype. The chain recombines TRBV28 with TRBJ2-7, with unresolved D. The CDR3 loop spans 11 amino acids. V dropped 5 bases and J dropped 4 bases, with 6 bases sitting between them. CDR1 and CDR2 from the germline V gene are MDHEN and SYDVKM. The CDR3 spells CASSRHYEQYF. The DNA of the CDR3 is TGTGCCAGCAGTCGCCATTACGAGCAGTACTTC.

This clonotype has at least ten counts. The chain recombines TRBV10-3 with TRBJ2-1; D is unclear. The CDR3 is 13 residues long. Germline CDR1 reads ENHRY; CDR2 reads SYGVKD. V was cut by 8 bases and J by 6 bases, with 14 bases left in between. CDR3 loop: CAISPRASNEQFF. For the CDR3, the DNA is TGTGCCATCTCCCCGCGAGCATCCAATGAGCAGTTCTTC.

Written as DNA, the CDR3 is TGTGCCAGCAGTAAAAGACTAGGGGCAGATACGCAGTATTTT. Translation: CASSKRLGADTQYF. This chain uses TRBV12-3 or TRBV12-4 with TRBJ2-3, with D perhaps TRBD2 (6 bases). Trimming removed 5 bases at V and 4 bases at J, with 13 bases between. The CDR3 is made up of 14 amino acids.

This chain connects TRBV27 to TRBJ2-2; possible D gene TRBD1, 6 bases. The germline V gene encodes CDR1 MNHEY and CDR2 SMNVEV (reference sequence). V gave up 6 bases and J gave up 6 bases, with 11 bases separating them. The CDR3 consists of 13 residues. CDR3 sequence: CASRGAGAGELFF. The DNA of the CDR3 is TGTGCCAGCAGGGGAGCAGGGGCCGGGGAGCTGTTTTTT.

J is TRBJ1-5 and V is TRBV20-1; 8 positions agree with TRBD1. The CDR3 loop spans 12 amino acids. Germline CDR1 reads DFQATT; CDR2 reads SNEGSKA (reference sequence). J lost 6 bases, V lost 5 bases, and 3 bases had no gene match. CDR3 coding DNA: TGCAGTGCTGCAGGGGGCAGTCAGCCCCAGCATTTT. Residues: CSAAGGSQPQHF.

This clonotype was found a few times. This chain uses TRBV6-5 with TRBJ2-2; TRBD2 might be the D (6 bases). The germline V gene encodes CDR1 MNHEY and CDR2 SVGAGI. This CDR3 has 13 residues. V shed 1 base and J shed 6 bases, with 6 bases lying between them. The CDR3 DNA follows: TGTGCCAGCAGTTACTGGGACTCCGGGGAGCTGTTTTTT. Amino acids: CASSYWDSGELFF.

This clonotype was detected a few times. This chain connects TRBV28 to TRBJ2-6; no reliable D call. Between the trimmed V and J ends, which lost 5 bases and 1 base, there was a span of 9 bases. This CDR3 contains 15 residues. Germline CDR1 MDHEN, CDR2 SYDVKM. CDR3 loop: CASSTHVSGANVLTF. The CDR3 nucleotides are TGTGCCAGCAGTACCCACGTATCTGGGGCCAACGTCCTGACTTTC.

The V call is TRBV5-6, the J call TRBJ1-1, with 9 bases aligning to TRBD1. Germline CDR1 is SGHDT and CDR2 is YYEEEE. V gave up 4 bases and J gave up 1 base; unmatched junction bases: 11. The CDR3 contains 17 residues. The CDR3 is CASSPGTGRRWNTEAFF. CDR3 bases: TGTGCCAGCAGCCCGGGGACAGGGCGAAGGTGGAACACTGAAGCTTTCTTT.

The chain carries TRBV19 and TRBJ2-7; 7 bases are a match to TRBD2. The CDR3 is 15 amino acids. CDR1 LNHDA and CDR2 SQIVND come from the germline V gene (reference sequence). Trimming removed 4 bases from V and 4 bases from J; junction bases left unmatched: 10. The chain's CDR3 is CASSTKGLSGYEQYF. The CDR3 nucleotides read TGTGCCAGTAGTACGAAGGGACTTAGCGGGTACGAGCAGTACTTC. The full variable domain, in which reference TRBV19 and TRBJ2-7 provide the parts outside the CDR3, is DGGITQSPKYLFRKEGQNVTLSCEQNLNHDAMYWYRQDPGQGLRLIYYSQIVNDFQKGDIAEGYSVSREKKESFPLTVTSAQKNPTAFYLCASSTKGLSGYEQYFGPGTRLTVT.

The chain combines TRBV12-3 or TRBV12-4 with TRBJ1-1; 9 bases line up with TRBD1. The CDR3 consists of 17 residues. Trimming cost V 5 bases and J 1 base; bases outside gene matches: 11. CDR3 region: CASSPPGQGARNTEAFF. The CDR3 DNA follows: TGTGCCAGCAGTCCACCGGGACAGGGAGCTAGGAACACTGAAGCTTTCTTT.